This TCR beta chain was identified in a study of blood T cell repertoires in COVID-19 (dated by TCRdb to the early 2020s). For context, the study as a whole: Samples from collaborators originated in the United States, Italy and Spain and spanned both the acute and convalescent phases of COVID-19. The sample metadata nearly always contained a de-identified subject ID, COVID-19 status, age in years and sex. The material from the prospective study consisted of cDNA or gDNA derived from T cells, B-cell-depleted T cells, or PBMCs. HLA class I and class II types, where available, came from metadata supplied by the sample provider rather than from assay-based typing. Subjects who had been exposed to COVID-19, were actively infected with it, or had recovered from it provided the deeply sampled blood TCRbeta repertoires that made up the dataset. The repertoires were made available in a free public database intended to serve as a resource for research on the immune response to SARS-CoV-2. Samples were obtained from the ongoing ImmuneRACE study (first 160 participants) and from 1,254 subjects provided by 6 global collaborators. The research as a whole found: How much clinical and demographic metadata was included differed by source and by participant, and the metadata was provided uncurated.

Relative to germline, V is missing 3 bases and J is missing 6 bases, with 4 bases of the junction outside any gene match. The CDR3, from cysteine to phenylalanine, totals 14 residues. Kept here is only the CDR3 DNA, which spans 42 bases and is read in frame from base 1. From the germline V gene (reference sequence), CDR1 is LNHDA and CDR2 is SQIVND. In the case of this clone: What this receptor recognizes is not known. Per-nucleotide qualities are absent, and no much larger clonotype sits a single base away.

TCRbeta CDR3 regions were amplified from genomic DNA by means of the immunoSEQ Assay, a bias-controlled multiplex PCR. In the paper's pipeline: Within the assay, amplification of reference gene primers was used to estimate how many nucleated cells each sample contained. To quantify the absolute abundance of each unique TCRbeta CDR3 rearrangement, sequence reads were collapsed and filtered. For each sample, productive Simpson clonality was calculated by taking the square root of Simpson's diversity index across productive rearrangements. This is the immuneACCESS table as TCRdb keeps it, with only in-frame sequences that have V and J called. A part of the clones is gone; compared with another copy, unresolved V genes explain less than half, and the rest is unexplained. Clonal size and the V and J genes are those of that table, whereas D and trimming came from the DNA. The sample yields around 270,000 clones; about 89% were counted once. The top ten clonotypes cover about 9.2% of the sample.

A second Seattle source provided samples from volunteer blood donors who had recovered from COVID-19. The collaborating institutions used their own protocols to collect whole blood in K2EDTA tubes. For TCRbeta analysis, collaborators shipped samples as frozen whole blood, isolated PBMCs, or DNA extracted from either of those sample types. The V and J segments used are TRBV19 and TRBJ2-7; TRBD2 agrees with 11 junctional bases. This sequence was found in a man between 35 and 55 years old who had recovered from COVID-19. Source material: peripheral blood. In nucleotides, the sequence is TGTGCCAGTAGTATGTGGGGGACTAGCGGCGAGCAGTACTTC. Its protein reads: CASSMWGTSGEQYF.